This TCR beta chain appears in the sequencing data of a study of glioma-infiltrating T cells after dendritic cell vaccination. The overall study: Patients had newly diagnosed or recurrent glioblastoma and received dendritic cell vaccines. The vaccine used monocyte-derived dendritic cells pulsed overnight with autologous tumor lysate.

V lost 5 bases, J lost 4 bases, and 12 bases lay in between. The CDR3 runs 14 residues. Germline CDR1 and CDR2: MNHEY and SVGAGI. The repertoire was sequenced with immunoSEQ multiplex PCR; TCRdb's copy has only in-frame clones and lacks some. The sample lists approximately 67,000 clones, 81% seen once, with 7.9% in the top ten. This clonotype was sampled from a human donor with glioblastoma. The chain uses TRBV6-5 and TRBJ2-1, with a weak D call TRBD2 (6 bases). The starting material was blood, obtained before dendritic cell vaccination. CDR3 nucleotides: TGTGCCAGCAGTCCCGGACTATCTTACAATGAGCAGTTCTTC. As protein: CASSPGLSYNEQFF.